This TCR beta chain derives from a study of CD8+ T cells in alopecia areata. Turning to the study itself: It was 6 to 18 months of tofacitinib, and then there were 6 months off drug.

Trimming took 0 bases from V and 0 from J, leaving 15 bases between them. Germline CDR1 and CDR2: MGHRA and YSYEKL. This CDR3 is built from 18 residues. As the sequencing template, cDNA was produced by extracting RNA and reverse transcribing it. TCRdb's copy holds only in-frame clones and misses some; the assay was immunoSEQ multiplex PCR. The sample consists of roughly 100,000 clones, 85% to 90% of them appearing once. Treatment defined: oral pan-JAK inhibitor, 5-10 mg twice daily. Sequenced here: CD8+ T cells sorted from blood, sampled around week 34, from a patient treated with tofacitinib. V and J are TRBV4-1 and TRBJ2-1; D is possibly TRBD2 (6 bases). The sequence came from a human donor with alopecia areata. This CDR3 is CASSQEGSGELSYNEQFF. CDR3 nucleotide sequence: TGCGCCAGCAGCCAAGAAGGTAGCGGCGAACTCTCCTACAATGAGCAGTTCTTC.